This T cell receptor beta chain was retrieved from a study of T cell responses to AZD1222 COVID-19 vaccine. Whole-study context: Pooled in the analysis were second doses at about 4 or about 12 weeks.

Study observations and caveats: Donors in the cohort were predominantly white British and more often female, and clonal diversity was possibly underestimated. Dominant at 160-218 and 743-854, vaccine-associated CD4 TCRs also spanned spike.

Notes on this clone: Its specificity is not known.

This CDR3 has 20 residues. V lost 3 bases and J lost 2; bases outside the gene matches: 15. Germline CDR1 reads MDHEN; CDR2 reads SYDVKM. Sequencing was performed with immunoSEQ multiplex PCR; in TCRdb, only in-frame clones are kept and a portion is missing. The sample carries about 150,000 clones, about 93% recorded once. The source was peripheral blood, collected on day 0 of AZD1222 vaccination. V is TRBV28 and J is TRBJ2-3; 12 bases map to TRBD2. The sequence derives from an adult in good health. As DNA, the CDR3 is TGTGCCAGCAGTTTCAGACTAGCGGGAGTGTCAGGGGGGCCCACAGATACGCAGTATTTT. This encodes CASSFRLAGVSGGPTDTQYF.